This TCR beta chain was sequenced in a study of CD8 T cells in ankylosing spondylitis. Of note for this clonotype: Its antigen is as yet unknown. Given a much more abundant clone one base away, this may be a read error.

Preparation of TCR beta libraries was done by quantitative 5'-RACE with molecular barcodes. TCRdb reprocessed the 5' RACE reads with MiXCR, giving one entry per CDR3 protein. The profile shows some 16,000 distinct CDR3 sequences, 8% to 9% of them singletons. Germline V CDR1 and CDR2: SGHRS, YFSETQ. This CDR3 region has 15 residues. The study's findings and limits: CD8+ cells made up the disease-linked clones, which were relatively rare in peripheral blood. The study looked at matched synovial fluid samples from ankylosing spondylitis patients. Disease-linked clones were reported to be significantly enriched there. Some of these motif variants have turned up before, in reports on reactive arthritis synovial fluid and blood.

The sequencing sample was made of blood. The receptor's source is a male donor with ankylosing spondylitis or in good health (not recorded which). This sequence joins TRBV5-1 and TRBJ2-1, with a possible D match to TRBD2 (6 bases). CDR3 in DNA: TGCGCCAGCAGCTTGGTCCGGGACTCCTACGATGAGCAGTTCTTC. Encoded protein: CASSLVRDSYDEQFF.